The entry below gives a single T cell receptor beta chain sequence along with its context. The record originates from a study of cytomegalovirus exposure and HLA in healthy donors. The CDR3 consists of 16 residues. V lost 0 bases to trimming and J lost 4 bases, with 14 bases between them. The germline V gene encodes CDR1 MGHRA and CDR2 YSYEKL. With 60 Vbeta and 13 Jbeta primers, the PCR was carried out. The table came from immunoSEQ multiplex PCR; TCRdb's copy has only in-frame clones and leaves some out. This sample has about 180,000 clones, with 76% found just once. The V call is TRBV4-1, the J call TRBJ2-3; D is perhaps TRBD1 (6 bases). Sequenced material: PBMCs. This TCR was recovered from a man aged 18 to 29 in good health and CMV-seronegative. CDR3 coding DNA: TGCGCCAGCAGCCAAGATTGGGGGCTAGCCGCAGATACGCAGTATTTT. Its translation is CASSQDWGLAADTQYF.